These T cell receptor beta chains were read from a single sample in a study of identical twins. TCRdb analysed the 5' RACE reads with MiXCR anew, one entry per CDR3 protein. The repertoire holds fewer than 250,000 distinct CDR3 sequences, with about 7% as singletons. These data were also reused for a study on yellow fever vaccine responses in identical twins.

Sequencing input: memory (CD45RO+) T cells sorted from blood. These receptors were collected from a woman younger than 35 in good health. CDR3s leave out the opening cysteine and the closing phenylalanine or tryptophan. Part of the rows lack a size; the others show once, few, many or a class for expanded clones.

j_call clone_size v_call cdr3_aa
TRBJ1-1 few TRBV20-1 SARLSGGATEAF
TRBJ2-2 few TRBV10-3 AIRTDWSSPGAGELF
TRBJ2-3 NA TRBV6-5 ASQLRGAGDTQY
TRBJ1-1 NA TRBV27 ASRGRGLDTEAF
TRBJ2-3 NA TRBV20-1 SASVAGETDTQY
TRBJ1-1 NA TRBV6-1 ASTDLQGRAEAF
TRBJ2-7 NA TRBV2 ASSEKYEQY
TRBJ1-1 few TRBV27 ASSLRTGTEAF
TRBJ2-6 few TRBV19 ASSMVGANVLT
TRBJ1-4 few TRBV15 ATSRDKGELF
TRBJ2-1 NA TRBV7-9 ASSITASTNSYNEQF
TRBJ2-1 many TRBV10-3 AISDRELNEQF
TRBJ1-1 many TRBV7-6 ASSRDGTNTEAF
TRBJ2-1 NA TRBV11-2 ASSLVGSTLGLSSSYNEQF
TRBJ1-6 few TRBV27 ASSLWQESSPLH
TRBJ2-6 many TRBV7-2 ASSYINSGANVLT
TRBJ2-3 NA TRBV20-1 SARVAHTDTQY
TRBJ2-2 many TRBV10-3 AISENPLNTGELF
TRBJ2-3 many TRBV7-8 ASSFLAGGSTDTQY
TRBJ1-2 few TRBV24-1 ATAEGTNYGYT
TRBJ2-3 few TRBV4-2 ASSQDWGVGADTQY
TRBJ2-3 NA TRBV6-1 ASMRAGTDTQY
TRBJ2-1 few TRBV20-1 RAGASGSYNEQF
TRBJ2-7 many TRBV3-1 ASSQGPGTYEQY
TRBJ2-2 many TRBV20-1 SARENTGGPGELF
TRBJ2-3 many TRBV18 ASSPWTSGADTQY
TRBJ2-5 few TRBV2 ASSLTGQGSSETQY
TRBJ1-2 NA TRBV6-1 ASSEEGTVSGYT
TRBJ2-2 few TRBV7-3 ASSLTQLYIPRAGELF
TRBJ1-2 NA TRBV3-1 ASSQESGNYGYT
TRBJ2-5 few TRBV28 ASSLQGIWYSQY
TRBJ2-1 few TRBV20-1 SALPEGLGFNEQF
TRBJ1-1 NA TRBV7-9 ASSNRDGMNTEAF